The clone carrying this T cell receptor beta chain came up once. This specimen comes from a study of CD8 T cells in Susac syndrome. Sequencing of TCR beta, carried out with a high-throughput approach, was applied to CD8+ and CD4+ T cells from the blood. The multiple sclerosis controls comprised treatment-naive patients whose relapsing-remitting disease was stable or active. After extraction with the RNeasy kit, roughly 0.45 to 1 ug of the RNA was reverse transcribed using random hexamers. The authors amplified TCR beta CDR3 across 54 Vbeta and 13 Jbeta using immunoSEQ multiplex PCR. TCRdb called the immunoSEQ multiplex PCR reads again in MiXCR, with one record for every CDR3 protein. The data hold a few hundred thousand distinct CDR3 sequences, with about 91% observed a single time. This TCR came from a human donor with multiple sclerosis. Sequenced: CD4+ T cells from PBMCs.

CDR3 DNA sequence: TGTGCCAGCAGTGATGGTCGACTAGTTGCAGATACGCAGTATTTT. It codes for CASSDGRLVADTQYF. The chain recombines TRBV25-1 with TRBJ2-3; the D gene is possibly TRBD2 (6 bases). CDR1 is MGHDK and CDR2 is SYGVNS in the germline V gene. The CDR3 consists of 15 residues. Deletions cut 3 bases from V and 4 bases from J, with 14 bases between.